Listed below are T cell receptor beta chains from one sample, sequenced in a study of OX40 agonist ivuxolimab in advanced cancers. Libraries were prepared by immunoSEQ multiplex PCR; TCRdb keeps only in-frame clonotypes and omits some of them. This sample has tens of thousands of clones, with about 91% found just once. The sequenced sample was CD4+ or CD8+ T cells sorted from blood, obtained in a trial of the OX40 agonist ivuxolimab. The origin of the receptors is an adult with an advanced solid tumor such as melanoma, head and neck, liver or kidney cancer. Each CDR3 is given with its conserved first and last residue. The order of the fields is V gene, D gene, clone size, J gene, CDR3 protein, CDR3 DNA. The D gene is left open where the match is weak. Clone size is given for some rows only: seen once, a few or many times, or a class if the clone is expanded.

TRBV4-2,.,few,TRBJ2-5,CASSHEETQYF,TGTGCCAGCAGCCACGAGGAGACCCAGTACTTC
TRBV5-1,.,.,TRBJ2-7,CASSLDPGASYEQYF,TGCGCCAGCAGCTTGGATCCAGGGGCCTCCTACGAGCAGTACTTC
TRBV12-5,TRBD2,few,TRBJ2-5,CASGLLPDGTSGVKETQYF,TGTGCTAGTGGTTTGCTACCCGACGGGACTAGCGGGGTTAAAGAGACCCAGTACTTC
TRBV27,.,.,TRBJ2-4,CARQNIQYF,TGTGCCAGGCAAAACATTCAGTACTTC
TRBV7-3,.,once,TRBJ2-1,CASGLDINNEQFF,TGTGCCAGCGGCCTGGACATCAACAATGAGCAGTTCTTC
TRBV9,TRBD1,.,TRBJ2-1,CASSPRGSRDEQFF,TGTGCCAGCAGCCCCAGGGGGTCTCGGGATGAGCAGTTCTTC
TRBV2,.,.,TRBJ2-7,CASSKAATGEQYF,TGTGCCAGCAGTAAAGCCGCCACCGGCGAGCAGTACTTC
TRBV10-3,TRBD1,.,TRBJ2-7,CAISGTTRQGPLGSYEQYF,TGTGCCATCAGCGGAACAACGAGACAGGGGCCTTTAGGGTCCTACGAGCAGTACTTC
TRBV5-4,.,.,TRBJ2-7,CASSWGMGLGYEQYF,TGTGCCAGCAGCTGGGGAATGGGACTTGGCTACGAGCAGTACTTC
TRBV5-1,.,.,TRBJ1-1,CASSWTASGTEAFF,TGCGCCAGCAGCTGGACGGCGAGCGGCACTGAAGCTTTCTTT
TRBV28,TRBD1,.,TRBJ2-7,CASTRTGEPYEQYF,TGTGCCAGCACTAGGACAGGGGAACCCTACGAGCAGTACTTC
TRBV7-3,TRBD2,.,TRBJ2-7,CASSPVSTSGNYEQYF,TGTGCCAGCAGCCCCGTGTCGACTAGCGGGAACTACGAGCAGTACTTC
TRBV2,.,.,TRBJ2-7,CASSPDLYEQYF,TGTGCCAGCAGTCCGGATCTCTACGAGCAGTACTTC
TRBV5-1,.,few,TRBJ1-2,CASSLDGEYGYTF,TGCGCCAGCAGCTTGGATGGGGAATATGGCTACACCTTC
TRBV6-1,TRBD1,.,TRBJ1-2,CASRSRTGDGYTF,TGTGCCAGCAGGTCCAGGACAGGGGATGGCTACACCTTC
TRBV5-6,.,once,TRBJ2-3,CASSFSRTDTQYF,TGTGCCAGCAGCTTTTCGCGCACAGATACGCAGTATTTT
TRBV16,.,.,TRBJ1-1,CASSQSSGNTEAFF,TGTGCCAGCAGCCAATCTTCCGGGAACACTGAAGCTTTCTTT
TRBV7-2,TRBD2,once,TRBJ2-1,CASSLTSHEQFF,TGTGCCAGCAGCTTGACTAGCCATGAGCAGTTCTTC
TRBV18,.,.,TRBJ1-1,CASSLTGSRVNTEAFF,TGTGCCAGCTCACTTACAGGGTCTCGGGTGAACACTGAAGCTTTCTTT
TRBV11-2,TRBD1,.,TRBJ2-7,CASSSLQGNGEQYF,TGTGCCAGCAGCTCACTACAGGGGAACGGCGAGCAGTACTTC
TRBV29-1,.,.,TRBJ2-1,CSVLRQASNEQFF,TGCAGCGTTTTGCGGCAAGCCAGTAATGAGCAGTTCTTC
TRBV5-1,.,.,TRBJ2-1,CASSLGLAYNEQFF,TGCGCCAGCAGCTTGGGGTTAGCGTACAATGAGCAGTTCTTC